Following are 23 T cell receptor beta chains from one sample sequenced in a study of T cells in Graves' hyperthyroidism and ophthalmopathy (dated by TCRdb to the late 2010s). The library was produced with multiplex PCR. Sequenced on an Illumina HiSeq 2000. Amplification of TCR beta CDR3 regions was carried out from RNA transcripts. The first round of RT-PCR for the TCR CDR3 was performed with the HTBI primer set and the Qiagen OneStep RT-PCR kit. The public reads were quality trimmed at Q25 with fastp and then assembled into clones with MiXCR by TCRdb, keeping productive beta chains. Entries are consolidated by CDR3 protein sequence, retaining the most common genes and DNA. The sample yields over 350,000 distinct CDR3 sequences; around 15% were counted once. The ten largest clonotypes hold 28% of the sample. The material sequenced was blood. The receptors originated from a man aged 50 to 60 with Graves' ophthalmopathy.

This chain connects TRBV29-1 to TRBJ2-3; D unclear. The germline V gene encodes CDR1 SQVTM and CDR2 ANQGSEA. V lost 4 bases to trimming and J lost 0 bases, with 8 bases between them. The CDR3 length is 13 residues. The CDR3 reads CSVAADSTDTQYF. In nucleotides, the CDR3 is TGCAGCGTTGCGGCCGACAGCACAGATACGCAGTATTTT.

This clonotype was observed at least ten times. The CDR3 sequence: CASSLSSDGNQPQHF. In nucleotides, the CDR3 is TGTGCCAGCAGTTTATCATCCGATGGCAATCAGCCCCAGCATTTT. This chain uses TRBV12-3 or TRBV12-4 with TRBJ1-5; D gene uncertain. Trimming removed 2 bases from V and 2 bases from J, with 10 bases in between. The CDR3 length is 15 residues.

This clonotype was seen once. A read error is possible here, since a much larger clone lies one base away. V and J are TRBV7-9 and TRBJ2-7; 9 bases match TRBD2. The CDR3 length is 14 residues. V shed 5 bases and J 6 bases; nucleotides not matched to a gene: 8. Germline CDR1 and CDR2: SEHNR and FQNEAQ (reference sequence). The CDR3 spells CASSRGLAGPEQYF. Written as DNA, the CDR3 is TGTGCCAGCAGCCGGGGGCTAGCGGGACCCGAGCAGTACTTC. The full variable domain, completed using reference TRBV7-9 and TRBJ2-7, is DTGVSQNPRHKITKRGQNVTFRCDPISEHNRLYWYRQTLGQGPEFLTYFQNEAQLEKSRLLSDRFSAERPKGSFSTLEIQRTEQGDSAMYLCASSRGLAGPEQYFGPGTRLTVT.

This clonotype was detected ten times or more. J is TRBJ1-2 and V is TRBV29-1; 7 positions agree with TRBD1. The trim removed 4 bases at V and 6 bases at J, leaving 17 bases unmatched. The CDR3 totals 16 residues. In germline, CDR1 is SQVTM, CDR2 ANQGSEA. CDR3 DNA sequence: TGCAGCGTTGGTGATCAGGACAGGAGGACTCGCCATGGCTACACCTTC. It translates to CSVGDQDRRTRHGYTF.

This clonotype appeared many times. The chain uses TRBV18 and TRBJ1-5; D unresolved. Germline CDR1 and CDR2: KGHSH and LQKENI. This CDR3 contains 16 residues. V was trimmed by 6 bases and J by 0 bases, leaving 15 bases between them. CDR3 amino acids: CASSRQGPYSNQPQHF. The CDR3 region has the DNA TGTGCCAGCTCCCGGCAAGGCCCGTATAGCAATCAGCCCCAGCATTTT.

This rearrangement joins TRBV7-8 to TRBJ2-1; 9 nucleotides align to TRBD2. The V and J ends lost 5 bases and 2 bases, in that order; junction bases with no gene match: 7. The germline V gene has CDR1 SGHVS and CDR2 FQNEAQ. This CDR3 has 16 amino acids. Here the CDR3 DNA reads TGTGCCAGCAGCCGCGGGACTAGCCAAGCCTACAATGAGCAGTTCTTC. Residues: CASSRGTSQAYNEQFF. The full variable domain, in which reference TRBV7-8 and TRBJ2-1 provide the parts outside the CDR3, is GAGVSQSPRYKVAKRGQDVALRCDPISGHVSLFWYQQALGQGPEFLTYFQNEAQLDKSGLPSDRFFAERPEGSVSTLKIQRTQQEDSAVYLCASSRGTSQAYNEQFFGPGTRLTVL.

This clonotype appeared many times. The rearrangement joins TRBV7-9 to TRBJ2-7; unclear D gene. CDR1 and CDR2 from the germline V gene are SEHNR and FQNEAQ (reference sequence). V was pared by 1 base and J by 6 bases, with 13 bases between. The CDR3 sequence is 14 residues long. The CDR3 DNA is TGTGCCAGCAGCTTAGTAAGAGCCTATTCCGAGCAGTACTTC. Translation gives CASSLVRAYSEQYF.

This clonotype appeared a few times. This chain joins TRBV6-1 and TRBJ1-4; D remains ambiguous. The germline V gene encodes CDR1 MNHNS and CDR2 SASEGT. The CDR3 is made up of 14 amino acids. Trimming stripped 10 bases from V and 0 bases from J, with 12 bases between. CDR3 sequence: CATRTLATNEKLFF. The CDR3 region has the DNA TGTGCCACCAGGACGCTAGCAACTAATGAAAAACTGTTTTTT.

The table lists this clonotype with many counts. V usage is TRBV15 and J usage is TRBJ2-5; 7 nucleotides line up with TRBD1. CDR3 length: 14 amino acids. CDR1 is LNHNV and CDR2 is YYDKDF in the germline V gene (reference sequence). V shed 5 bases and J 0 bases; nucleotides not matched to a gene: 3. CDR3 loop: CATSRGQNQETQYF. The CDR3, as DNA: TGTGCCACCAGCCGGGGACAGAACCAAGAGACCCAGTACTTC.

This clonotype showed up many times. J is TRBJ2-7 and V is TRBV5-1, with TRBD1 identical over 9 bases. Germline V gene data show CDR1 as SGHRS and CDR2 as YFSETQ. The CDR3 extends over 16 amino acids. Trimming at V came to 6 bases and at J to 7 bases, leaving 17 bases not matched to a gene. Here the CDR3 DNA reads TGCGCCAGCACTCAACTACCGGGACAGGGTCCAATTGAGCAGTACTTC. It specifies CASTQLPGQGPIEQYF.

The chain employs TRBV28 and TRBJ2-6, with 9 bases identical to TRBD1. CDR3 length: 18 residues. Germline V gives CDR1 MDHEN, CDR2 SYDVKM. V was pared by 5 bases and J by 4 bases, with 12 bases of the junction left unmatched. Here the CDR3 DNA reads TGTGCCAGCAGTCTGCCGACAGGGGGAGCTGCCGGGGCCAACGTCCTGACTTTC. Its translation: CASSLPTGGAAGANVLTF. Full variable domain (remainder filled in from reference TRBV28 and TRBJ2-6): DVKVTQSSRYLVKRTGEKVFLECVQDMDHENMFWYRQDPGLGLRLIYFSYDVKMKEKGDIPEGYSVSREKKERFSLILESASTNQTSMYLCASSLPTGGAAGANVLTFGAGSRLTVL.

This clonotype was detected only once. This sequence joins TRBV25-1 and TRBJ1-2, with 9 positions matching TRBD1. The CDR3 loop spans 15 amino acids. Looked up from germline, CDR1 is MGHDK and CDR2 is SYGVNS. The V gene end was trimmed by 5 bases and the J gene end by 3 bases; junction bases not matched to a gene: 7. The CDR3 nucleotides read TGTGCCAGCAGTAAAACAGGGGGCTTGGACTATGGCTACACCTTC. Translated, it gives CASSKTGGLDYGYTF.

Turning to this clonotype: This may arise from a read error, as a much more abundant clone is one base away. The chain combines TRBV3-1 with TRBJ2-1; 7 bases line up with TRBD1. CDR3 length equals 12 residues. CDR1 LGHDT and CDR2 YNNKEL come from the germline V gene (reference sequence). In DNA form, the CDR3 reads TGTGCCAGCAGCCGAGGGGGCAGAGAGCAGCTCTTC. This codes for CASSRGGREQLF.

V is TRBV15 and J is TRBJ2-1; 8 bases match TRBD1. CDR1 and CDR2 (germline): LNHNV, YYDKDF (reference sequence). CDR3 size: 14 residues. The junction had 8 bases not matched to a gene; V was cut back by 7 bases and J by 6 bases. The CDR3 here is CATTRDRGPNEQFF. In DNA form, the CDR3 reads TGTGCCACCACCCGAGACAGGGGTCCCAATGAGCAGTTCTTC.

This clonotype appeared many times. The chain links TRBV30 to TRBJ1-1; 11 bases are a match to TRBD1. Germline V gene lookup returns CDR1 GTSNPN and CDR2 SVGIG (reference sequence). Trimming removed 0 bases from V and 3 bases from J; junction bases left unmatched: 6. This CDR3 spans 16 amino acids. DNA for the CDR3: TGTGCCTGGAGTGTATCTCGGACAGGGGGCTACACTGAAGCTTTCTTT. It yields the protein CAWSVSRTGGYTEAFF.

To note about this clonotype: Sequence at one end of the junction differs from germline and may be a read error. The chain carries TRBV5-6 and TRBJ2-2, with D tentatively TRBD1 or TRBD2 (5 bases each). Germline V gene sequence: CDR1 SGHDT, CDR2 YYEEEE. This CDR3 comprises 16 residues. The CDR3 DNA reads as TGTGCCAGCAGCCCCGGGGCGGCAGACCTCACCGGGGAGCTGCTTTTT. Translation: CASSPGAADLTGELLF.

Only one count was recorded for this clonotype. A much larger clone differs from this one at a single base, so this may be a read error. No conserved phenylalanine or tryptophan is present at the end of the CDR3, so a read error is the likely explanation. The chain combines TRBV29-1 with TRBJ2-7, with no clear D. Germline V CDR1 and CDR2: SQVTM, ANQGSEA. The V gene lost 2 bases and the J gene lost 1 base, with 3 bases spanning the gap. There are 11 residues in the CDR3. CDR3 nucleotide sequence: TGCAGCGTTGAACAGTCCTACGAGCAGTACTCC. It codes for CSVEQSYEQYS.

This clonotype was observed many times. The chain carries TRBV7-9 and TRBJ1-2, with 10 bases fitting TRBD1. This CDR3 has 14 residues. Unmatched junction bases numbered 4, after V lost 5 bases and J lost 4 bases. Germline values: CDR1 SEHNR, CDR2 FQNEAQ (reference sequence). The CDR3 nucleotides are TGTGCCAGCAGCCCAGGACAGGGGGGCTATGGCTACACCTTC. This translates into CASSPGQGGYGYTF.

The chain employs TRBV4-1 and TRBJ2-1; 12 bases are shared with TRBD2. Germline V gene data show CDR1 as MGHRA and CDR2 as YSYEKL. This CDR3 has 16 residues. Losses at the gene ends were 5 bases for V and 4 bases for J; bases not matched to a gene: 6. The CDR3 DNA sequence: TGCGCCAGCAGCATCCGGACTAGCGGGGTTTACAATGAGCAGTTCTTC. Amino acid sequence: CASSIRTSGVYNEQFF.

As for this clonotype: At one of its ends the junction is not consistent with the germline gene, which may arise from a read error. The rearrangement joins TRBV5-1 to TRBJ1-4; a possible D gene is TRBD1 (6 bases). Germline CDR1 reads SGHRS; CDR2 reads YFSETQ. This CDR3 contains 15 residues. Written as DNA, the CDR3 is TGCGCCAGCAGCGAACAGGGCGGGACCAATGAAAAACTGCTTTTT. Protein sequence: CASSEQGGTNEKLLF.

This clonotype has at least ten counts. An end of the junction differs from the germline gene, which may be a read error. The chain employs TRBV2 and TRBJ2-1; D remains ambiguous. This CDR3 is 13 amino acids long. The V gene's germline CDR1 is SNHLY and CDR2 FYNNEI. In DNA form, the CDR3 reads TGTGCCAGCAGAGAAGACCTAGTCAATGAGCAGTTCTTC. Its protein product is CASREDLVNEQFF.

This clonotype was observed many times. This chain links TRBV3-1 with TRBJ1-2; no clear D gene. Germline-derived CDR1 and CDR2 are LGHDT and YNNKEL (reference sequence). The CDR3 covers 15 residues. Trimming took 3 bases from V and 6 from J, leaving 17 bases between them. CDR3 DNA sequence: TGTGCCAGCAGCCACGTGGCTCGGGCAGGTAATGGCTACACCTTC. Translating gives CASSHVARAGNGYTF.

This clonotype occurred many times. The chain combines TRBV5-1 with TRBJ1-1, with D perhaps matching TRBD1 (5 bases). Germline V CDR1 and CDR2: SGHRS, YFSETQ. V lost 3 bases, J lost 3 bases, and 9 bases lay in between. The CDR3 contains 13 residues. The CDR3 DNA follows: TGCGCCAGCAGCTGGATGGGGGACACTGAAGCTTTCTTT. This gives the protein CASSWMGDTEAFF.